A single sample is the source of the 5 T cell receptor beta chains below, sequenced in a study of OX40 agonist ivuxolimab in advanced cancers. Sequencing used immunoSEQ multiplex PCR; TCRdb keeps in-frame clones, though not all of them. The sample yields more than 25,000 clones, approximately 86% seen once. The sample in question was CD4+ or CD8+ T cells sorted from blood, obtained in a trial of the OX40 agonist ivuxolimab. Receptors were obtained from an adult with an advanced solid tumor such as melanoma, head and neck, liver or kidney cancer.

The rearrangement links TRBV27 to TRBJ2-1; D not certain. The CDR3 extends over 13 amino acids. CDR1 and CDR2 from the germline V gene are MNHEY and SMNVEV (reference sequence). V lost 4 bases to trimming and J lost 3 bases, with 7 bases between them. The DNA for the CDR3 is TGTGCCAGCAGTTCCAGGTACTACAATGAGCAGTTCTTC. As protein: CASSSRYYNEQFF.

The rearrangement links TRBV28 to TRBJ2-5; possibly TRBD1 for D (5 bases). The V and J ends lost 4 bases and 5 bases respectively, with 14 bases between them. CDR3 size: 14 residues. Per germline, CDR1 MDHEN and CDR2 SYDVKM. The CDR3 region is CASSSSDSGETQYF. The CDR3 DNA reads as TGTGCCAGCAGTTCAAGTGACAGTGGGGAGACCCAGTACTTC.

The DNA for the CDR3 is TGTGCCAGCAGTGATGTAGAGGGATCTGATGAGCAGTTCTTC. Translating it yields CASSDVEGSDEQFF. The V and J genes are TRBV6-1 and TRBJ2-1, with TRBD2 as a possible D gene (5 bases). The CDR3 contains 14 residues. The germline gives CDR1 MNHNS, CDR2 SASEGT. V lost 3 bases, J lost 8 bases, and 14 bases lay in between.

This chain connects TRBV7-6 to TRBJ2-1; D ambiguous. V was clipped by 1 base and J by 0 bases, with 13 bases between them. Germline V gives CDR1 SGHVS, CDR2 FNYEAQ. The CDR3 length is 17 residues. DNA of the CDR3: TGTGCCAGCAGCTTAGGATTGGACCCTAGCTCCTACAATGAGCAGTTCTTC. Its translation is CASSLGLDPSSYNEQFF.

The genes are TRBV7-7 and TRBJ2-5, with TRBD2 identical over 10 bases. The germline V gene has CDR1 SSHAT and CDR2 FNYEAQ (reference sequence). The CDR3 covers 12 residues. In DNA form, the CDR3 reads TGTGCTAGCGGGAGGAATCAAGAGACCCAGTACTTC. It codes for CASGRNQETQYF.